This T cell receptor (beta chain) is drawn from a study of identical twins. CDR3 size: 18 residues. The ends lost 5 bases at V and 7 bases at J; junction bases unmatched: 17. TCRdb called the 5' RACE reads again in MiXCR, with one record for every CDR3 protein. In the table there are 600,000 to 850,000 distinct CDR3 sequences, 15% to 20% of which are singletons. Separately, the same data were catalogued under a study of T cells expressing NK-cell markers.

The sequenced material came from PBMCs. The sequence was collected from a woman between 18 and 29 years old in good health. V is TRBV12-3 or TRBV12-4 and J is TRBJ2-5; 12 nucleotides line up with TRBD2. The CDR3 here is CASSKRLAGVSGQVTQYF. CDR3 DNA: TGTGCCAGCAGTAAAAGACTAGCGGGAGTTTCCGGGCAGGTGACCCAGTACTTC.